This is a list of T cell receptor beta chains from one sample in a study of T cell responses to AZD1222 COVID-19 vaccine. This table comes from immunoSEQ multiplex PCR, and its TCRdb copy is limited to in-frame clones, with some not included. The table lists 88,000 or so clones, about 89% of them singletons. The sample here was peripheral blood, taken on day 0 of AZD1222 vaccination. These receptors were taken from an adult in good health. Each CDR3 is given with its conserved first and last residue. A D gene is named only where the DNA matches it firmly. Not all rows give a size; the values are once, few, many and, for expanded clones, a class.

CDR3 protein,CDR3 DNA,D gene,V gene,clone size,J gene
CASSPIYEQYF,TGTGCCAGCAGTCCCATATACGAGCAGTACTTC,-,TRBV2,-,TRBJ2-7
CASRPRGQYTEAFF,TGTGCCAGCAGACCTAGGGGACAGTACACTGAAGCTTTCTTT,TRBD1,TRBV3-1/TRBV3-2,-,TRBJ1-1
CASSYSNRLLGPDEQFF,TGTGCCAGCAGTTACTCGAATCGGTTGTTAGGGCCGGATGAGCAGTTCTTC,-,TRBV6-7,-,TRBJ2-1
CASSELGLQETQYF,TGTGCCAGCAGTGAATTAGGACTCCAAGAGACCCAGTACTTC,-,TRBV6-1,-,TRBJ2-5
CAIRAGGGTDNEQFF,TGTGCCATCAGAGCCGGGGGGGGGACTGACAATGAGCAGTTCTTC,TRBD2,TRBV10-3,-,TRBJ2-1
CASSPATAAYEQYF,TGCGCCAGCAGCCCGGCGACAGCAGCCTACGAGCAGTACTTC,-,TRBV5-1,few,TRBJ2-7
CASSWSRTRDEQYF,TGTGCCAGTAGTTGGTCCCGGACTAGGGACGAGCAGTACTTC,TRBD2,TRBV19,-,TRBJ2-7
CAITRDRTNTEAFF,TGTGCCATCACTCGGGACAGAACGAACACTGAAGCTTTCTTT,TRBD1,TRBV10-3,-,TRBJ1-1
CSDRQGALVEQFF,TGCAGCGACAGGCAGGGGGCGCTAGTTGAGCAGTTCTTC,TRBD1,TRBV29-1,once,TRBJ2-1
CASSEGGHTDTQYF,TGTGCCAGCAGTGAAGGGGGTCACACAGATACGCAGTATTTT,-,TRBV6-1,-,TRBJ2-3
CASSGSGGADEQFF,TGTGCCAGCAGTGGTAGCGGGGGGGCGGATGAGCAGTTCTTC,TRBD2,TRBV6-2/TRBV6-3,-,TRBJ2-1
CASSLYENTEAFF,TGTGCCAGCAGCTTATACGAGAACACTGAAGCTTTCTTT,-,TRBV7-2,once,TRBJ1-1
CAAGLENTEAFF,TGTGCCGCGGGGCTCGAGAACACTGAAGCTTTCTTT,-,TRBV6-5,-,TRBJ1-1
CADTLSGAGDTQYF,TGTGCAGACACCTTGAGTGGGGCAGGAGATACGCAGTATTTT,-,TRBV7-9,-,TRBJ2-3
CASSQGSSGNTIYF,TGTGCCAGCAGCCAGGGAAGCTCTGGAAACACCATATATTTT,-,TRBV3-1/TRBV3-2,-,TRBJ1-3
CAISDRQLYEQYF,TGTGCCATCAGTGACAGGCAGCTCTACGAGCAGTACTTC,-,TRBV10-3,-,TRBJ2-7
CASSQGSSGAYEQYF,TGTGCCAGCAGCCAAGGGAGTAGCGGGGCCTACGAGCAGTACTTC,TRBD2,TRBV3-1/TRBV3-2,-,TRBJ2-7
CSVGGTSGKWGETQYF,TGCAGCGTTGGCGGGACTAGCGGGAAGTGGGGAGAGACCCAGTACTTC,TRBD2,TRBV29-1,once,TRBJ2-5
CAWRVAGGKYEQYF,TGTGCCTGGAGGGTAGCGGGGGGGAAATACGAGCAGTACTTC,TRBD2,TRBV30,-,TRBJ2-7
CASLPGQGWNTEAFF,TGTGCCAGTCTCCCGGGACAGGGATGGAACACTGAAGCTTTCTTT,TRBD1,TRBV19,once,TRBJ1-1
CASSSDSWGEAFF,TGTGCCAGCAGCTCGGACAGCTGGGGTGAAGCTTTCTTT,-,TRBV5-6,-,TRBJ1-1
CASSPGQSYGYTF,TGTGCCAGTAGTCCTGGACAGAGCTATGGCTACACCTTC,-,TRBV19,-,TRBJ1-2